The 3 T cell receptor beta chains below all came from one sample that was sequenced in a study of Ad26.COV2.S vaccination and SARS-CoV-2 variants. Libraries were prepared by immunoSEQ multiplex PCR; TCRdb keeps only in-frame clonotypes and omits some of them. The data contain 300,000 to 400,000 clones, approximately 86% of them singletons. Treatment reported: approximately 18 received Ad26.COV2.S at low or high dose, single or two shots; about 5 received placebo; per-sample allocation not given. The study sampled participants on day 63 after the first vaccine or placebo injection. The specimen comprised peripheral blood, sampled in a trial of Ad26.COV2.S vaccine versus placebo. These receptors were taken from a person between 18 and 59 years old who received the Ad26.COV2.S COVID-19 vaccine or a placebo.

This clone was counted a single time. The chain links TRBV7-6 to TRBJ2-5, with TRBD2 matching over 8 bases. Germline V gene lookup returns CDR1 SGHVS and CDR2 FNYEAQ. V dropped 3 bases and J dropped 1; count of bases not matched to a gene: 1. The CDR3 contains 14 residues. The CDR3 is CASSFAGGQETQYF. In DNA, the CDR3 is TGTGCCAGCAGCTTCGCGGGGGGCCAAGAGACCCAGTACTTC.

The CDR3 coding sequence is TGTGCCAGCACTTGGGGACCTAAAGGGGGCACAGATACGCAGTATTTT. Its translation: CASTWGPKGGTDTQYF. V is TRBV5-6 and J is TRBJ2-3, with D perhaps matching TRBD1 or TRBD2 (5 bases each). The V end was cut by 6 bases, the J end by 1 base, with 18 bases between. The CDR3 covers 16 residues. Germline CDR1 reads SGHDT; CDR2 reads YYEEEE. Using reference TRBV5-6 and TRBJ2-3 for the parts outside the CDR3, the full variable domain is DAGVTQSPTHLIKTRGQQVTLRCSPKSGHDTVSWYQQALGQGPQFIFQYYEEEERQRGNFPDRFSGHQFPNYSSELNVNALLLGDSALYLCASTWGPKGGTDTQYFGPGTRLTVL.

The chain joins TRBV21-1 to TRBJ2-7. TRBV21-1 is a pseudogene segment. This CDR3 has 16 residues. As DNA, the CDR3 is TGTGCCAGCAGCTTAAAGACCGGGACCCTTCCCTACGAGCAGTACTTC. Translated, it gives CASSLKTGTLPYEQYF.